This entry lists 22 T cell receptor beta chains sequenced from one sample in a study of identical twins. TCRdb re-analysed the 5' RACE reads in MiXCR, keeping a single row per CDR3 protein. Of 450,000 to 650,000 distinct CDR3 sequences in the sample, roughly 9.5% were seen once. In addition, the sample was reused for a study of yellow fever vaccine responses in identical twins.

The sequenced sample was PBMCs. The origin of the receptors is a woman under 30 in good health.

This clonotype appeared a few times. V is TRBV20-1 and J is TRBJ1-4; the D gene is possibly TRBD1 (6 bases). Germline V gene sequence: CDR1 DFQATT, CDR2 SNEGSKA (reference sequence). This CDR3 is 17 amino acids long. Trimming took 2 bases from V and 6 from J, leaving 22 bases between them. CDR3 sequence reads: CSARPTPGAHSDEKLFF. The CDR3 nucleotides are TGCAGTGCTAGACCGACGCCAGGGGCACACAGCGATGAAAAACTGTTTTTT.

The chain couples TRBV14 to TRBJ1-1; D is possibly TRBD1 (6 bases). This CDR3 region has 16 residues. Per germline, CDR1 SGHDN and CDR2 FVKESK. Trimming pared 6 bases from V and 1 base from J, leaving 18 bases between. CDR3 in DNA: TGTGCCAGCAGTCGGGAGACTTCGACAGGGAACACTGAAGCTTTCTTT. This codes for CASSRETSTGNTEAFF.

Ten or more counts support this clonotype. The chain joins TRBV11-2 to TRBJ2-1; 10 nucleotides agree with TRBD1. The CDR3 loop spans 18 amino acids. Trimming at V came to 0 bases and at J to 5 bases, leaving 10 bases not matched to a gene. The germline V gene encodes CDR1 SGHAT and CDR2 FQNNGV. DNA for the CDR3: TGTGCCAGCAGCTTAGATCCGCCGACAGGGGGCTTCGACAATGAGCAGTTCTTC. It is translated as CASSLDPPTGGFDNEQFF.

The chain combines TRBV4-3 with TRBJ1-5; no firm D call. The CDR3 covers 13 residues. CDR1 is LGHNA and CDR2 is YSLEER in the germline V gene. The V and J ends lost 0 bases and 6 bases respectively, with 6 bases between them. The CDR3 bases are TGCGCCAGCAGCCAAGATCTGCCTCAGCCCCAGCATTTT. Translation: CASSQDLPQPQHF.

V gene TRBV29-1 combines with J gene TRBJ2-7, with D possibly being TRBD1 or TRBD2 (5 bases each). This CDR3 region has 10 residues. Trimming cost V 4 bases and J 6 bases, with 7 bases left between them. Per germline, CDR1 SQVTM and CDR2 ANQGSEA. This CDR3 reads CSVAGTEQYF. DNA for the CDR3: TGCAGCGTTGCTGGGACCGAGCAGTACTTC.

The chain combines TRBV4-1 with TRBJ2-7, with D possibly TRBD2 on 5 matching bases. With 4 bases removed from V and 1 base from J, the gap between germline ends came to 17 bases. The CDR3 has 16 amino acids. Germline V lookup: CDR1 MGHRA, CDR2 YSYEKL. CDR3 in DNA: TGCGCCAGCAGCCTCTTTGGAGGAAAGGGATCCTACGAGCAGTACTTC. Translating gives CASSLFGGKGSYEQYF.

Points on this clonotype: A much larger clone is a single base away; this may be a read error. The rearrangement links TRBV5-1 to TRBJ2-3, with 9 bases that match TRBD2. CDR3 length: 15 amino acids. Germline-derived CDR1 and CDR2 are SGHRS and YFSETQ. DNA for the CDR3: TGCGCCAGCAGCTTGGGTGCGGGGGGGTCAGATACGCAGTTTTTT. Translation: CASSLGAGGSDTQFF.

The rearrangement links TRBV24-1 to TRBJ2-2; D perhaps matches TRBD2 (5 bases). In germline, CDR1 is KGHDR, CDR2 SFDVKD. The CDR3 totals 17 residues. Between the trimmed V and J ends, which lost 7 bases and 1 base, there was a span of 18 bases. CDR3 bases: TGTGCCACCAGCGATGAGGGTCCGGACTTGAACACCGGGGAGCTGTTTTTT. Residues: CATSDEGPDLNTGELFF.

This clonotype has a count of ten or more. The V call is TRBV29-1, the J call TRBJ2-7, with 7 bases aligning to TRBD1. The length of the CDR3 is 12 residues. Germline values: CDR1 SQVTM, CDR2 ANQGSEA. Unmatched junction bases numbered 4, after V lost 6 bases and J lost 2 bases. The CDR3, as DNA: TGCAGCGTGTACAGGGGAGCCTACGAGCAGTACTTC. It encodes CSVYRGAYEQYF.

This clonotype was found many times. The rearrangement uses TRBV29-1 and TRBJ2-2, with TRBD1 identical over 10 bases. J gave up 6 bases and V 7 bases, and 11 bases lay outside the gene matches. This CDR3 is 15 amino acids long. Looked up from germline, CDR1 is SQVTM and CDR2 is ANQGSEA. CDR3 amino acids: CSAYWGTGDAGELFF. The CDR3 DNA follows: TGCAGCGCTTACTGGGGGACAGGGGATGCCGGGGAGCTGTTTTTT.

Ten or more counts support this clonotype. The V call is TRBV18, the J call TRBJ2-1, with 8 bases aligning to TRBD2. The CDR3 has 17 amino acids. Germline V CDR1 and CDR2: KGHSH, LQKENI. J was trimmed by 4 bases and V by 0 bases; bases with no gene match: 8. The CDR3 here is CASSPPLADPSYNEQFF. DNA for the CDR3: TGTGCCAGCTCACCACCACTAGCGGATCCTTCTTACAATGAGCAGTTCTTC.

There are a few counts of this clonotype. V gene TRBV6-5 combines with J gene TRBJ2-2; 9 bases match TRBD2. The germline V gene has CDR1 MNHEY and CDR2 SVGAGI. V lost 0 bases and J lost 0; bases outside the gene matches: 5. The CDR3 sequence is 18 residues long. As DNA, the CDR3 is TGTGCCAGCAGTTACTCGTTCGCTAGCGGGACGAACACCGGGGAGCTGTTTTTT. This codes for CASSYSFASGTNTGELFF.

In this sample, this clonotype turned up many times. The chain combines TRBV20-1 with TRBJ2-3; 10 bases line up with TRBD2. There are 15 residues in the CDR3. Trimming removed 6 bases from V and 1 base from J; junction bases left unmatched: 7. Germline CDR1 reads DFQATT; CDR2 reads SNEGSKA (reference sequence). This CDR3 reads CSAKILAGGTDTQYF. DNA of the CDR3: TGCAGTGCCAAGATTCTAGCGGGAGGCACAGATACGCAGTATTTT.

The gene calls are TRBV29-1 and TRBJ1-1; D is undetermined. The CDR3 loop spans 11 amino acids. The germline CDR1 and CDR2 sequences are SQVTM and ANQGSEA. Trimming pared 6 bases from V and 3 bases from J, leaving 8 bases between. CDR3 sequence reads: CSVGFDTEAFF. The CDR3 bases are TGCAGCGTGGGTTTCGACACTGAAGCTTTCTTT.

The table lists this clonotype with many counts. The chain is built from TRBV4-2 and TRBJ1-6; no reliable D call. Trimming cost V 1 base and J 9 bases, with 13 bases left between them. Germline CDR1 reads LGHNA; CDR2 reads YNFKEQ. The length of the CDR3 is 15 residues. The CDR3 spells CASSQASEVGSPLHF. CDR3 DNA sequence: TGTGCCAGCAGCCAAGCCTCAGAAGTGGGTTCACCCCTCCACTTT.

The chain combines TRBV24-1 with TRBJ2-7; D is perhaps TRBD1 (6 bases). Germline CDR1 reads KGHDR; CDR2 reads SFDVKD. Trimming left V 3 bases short and J 0 bases short, with 8 bases between. This CDR3 has 14 residues. In DNA form, the CDR3 reads TGTGCCACCAGTGATCCGACAGGCTCCTACGAGCAGTACTTC. Its translation is CATSDPTGSYEQYF.

This clonotype was counted between two and nine times. The chain recombines TRBV28 with TRBJ1-4; D possibly corresponds to TRBD1 (5 bases). Looked up from germline, CDR1 is MDHEN and CDR2 is SYDVKM. The CDR3 has 15 residues. V shed 2 bases and J shed 7 bases, with 14 bases lying between them. CDR3 sequence (DNA): TGTGCCAGCAGTTTAAGATCCGGGGGAGGTGAAAAACTGTTTTTT. It encodes CASSLRSGGGEKLFF. Looking up the rest from reference TRBV28 and TRBJ1-4 gives the full variable domain: DVKVTQSSRYLVKRTGEKVFLECVQDMDHENMFWYRQDPGLGLRLIYFSYDVKMKEKGDIPEGYSVSREKKERFSLILESASTNQTSMYLCASSLRSGGGEKLFFGSGTQLSVL.

This chain connects TRBV15 to TRBJ2-5; no reliable D call. Trimming cost V 1 base and J 4 bases, with 4 bases left between them. The V gene's germline CDR1 is LNHNV and CDR2 YYDKDF (reference sequence). CDR3 length: 12 amino acids. CDR3 nucleotides: TGTGCCACCAGCAGAGCGGGAGAGACCCAGTACTTC. Translated, it gives CATSRAGETQYF.

The chain uses TRBV3-1 and TRBJ2-2; D might be TRBD1 (5 bases). V gave up 6 bases and J gave up 2 bases, with 13 bases separating them. CDR3 length: 15 residues. The V gene's germline CDR1 is LGHDT and CDR2 YNNKEL (reference sequence). CDR3 residues: CASRDQGTNTGELFF. The DNA for the CDR3 is TGTGCCAGCAGGGATCAGGGAACCAACACCGGGGAGCTGTTTTTT.

This clonotype was seen more than once but under ten times. The chain has TRBV7-3 and TRBJ2-1; 7 bases line up with TRBD2. This CDR3 spans 12 amino acids. Trimming cost V 1 base and J 15 bases; bases outside gene matches: 6. Germline-derived CDR1 and CDR2 are SGHTA and FQGTGA. DNA of the CDR3: TGTGCCAGCAGCTTAAGCGGGACTACTATGTTCTTC. Translating gives CASSLSGTTMFF.

At least ten counts were recorded for this clonotype. The CDR3 coding sequence is TGTGCCAGCAGCCCCCAACTAGCGGGAGGCACCTACGAGCAGTACTTC. Translation gives CASSPQLAGGTYEQYF. The chain combines TRBV4-2 with TRBJ2-7; TRBD2 agrees at 12 bases. The germline V gene encodes CDR1 LGHNA and CDR2 YNFKEQ. The V segment lost 4 bases and the J segment 2 bases; nucleotides outside the gene matches: 6. The CDR3 sequence is 16 residues long.

The genes are TRBV5-1 and TRBJ2-2; 8 nucleotides match TRBD1. The CDR3 runs 14 residues. V was pared by 4 bases and J by 7 bases, with 6 bases of the junction left unmatched. Germline lookup yields CDR1 SGHRS and CDR2 YFSETQ. The CDR3 spells CASSRGQAGGELFF. In nucleotides, the CDR3 is TGCGCCAGCAGCCGGGGACAGGCTGGCGGGGAGCTGTTTTTT.